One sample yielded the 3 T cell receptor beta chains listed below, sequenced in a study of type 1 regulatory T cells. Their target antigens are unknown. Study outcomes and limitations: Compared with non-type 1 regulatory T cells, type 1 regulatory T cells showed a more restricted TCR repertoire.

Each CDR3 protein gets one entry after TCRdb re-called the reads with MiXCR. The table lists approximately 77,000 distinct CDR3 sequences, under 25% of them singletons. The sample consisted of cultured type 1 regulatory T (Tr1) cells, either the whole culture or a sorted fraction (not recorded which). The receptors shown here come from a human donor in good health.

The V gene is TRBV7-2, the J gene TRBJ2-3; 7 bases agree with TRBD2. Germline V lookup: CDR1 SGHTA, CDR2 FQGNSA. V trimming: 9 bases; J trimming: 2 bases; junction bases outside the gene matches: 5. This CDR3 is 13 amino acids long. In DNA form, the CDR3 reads TGTGCCAGTACCCGGGGGGTCACAGATACGCAGTATTTT. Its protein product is CASTRGVTDTQYF. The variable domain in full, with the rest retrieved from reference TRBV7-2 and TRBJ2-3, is GAGVSQSPSNKVTEKGKDVELRCDPISGHTALYWYRQSLGQGLEFLIYFQGNSAPDKSGLPSDRFSAERTGGSVSTLTIQRTQQEDSAVYLCASTRGVTDTQYFGPGTRLTVL.

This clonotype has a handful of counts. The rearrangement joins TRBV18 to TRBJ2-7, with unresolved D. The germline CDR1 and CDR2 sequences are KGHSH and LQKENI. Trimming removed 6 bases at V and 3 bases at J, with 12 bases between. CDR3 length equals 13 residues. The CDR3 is CASSFSEDYEQYF. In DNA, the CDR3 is TGTGCCAGCTCCTTTTCAGAGGACTACGAGCAGTACTTC.

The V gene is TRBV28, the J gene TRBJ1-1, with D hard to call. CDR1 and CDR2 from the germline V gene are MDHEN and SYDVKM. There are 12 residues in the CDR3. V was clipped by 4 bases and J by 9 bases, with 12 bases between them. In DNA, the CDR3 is TGTGCCAGCAGTTCCCGGGCAAGCAAAGCTTTCTTT. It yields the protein CASSSRASKAFF.